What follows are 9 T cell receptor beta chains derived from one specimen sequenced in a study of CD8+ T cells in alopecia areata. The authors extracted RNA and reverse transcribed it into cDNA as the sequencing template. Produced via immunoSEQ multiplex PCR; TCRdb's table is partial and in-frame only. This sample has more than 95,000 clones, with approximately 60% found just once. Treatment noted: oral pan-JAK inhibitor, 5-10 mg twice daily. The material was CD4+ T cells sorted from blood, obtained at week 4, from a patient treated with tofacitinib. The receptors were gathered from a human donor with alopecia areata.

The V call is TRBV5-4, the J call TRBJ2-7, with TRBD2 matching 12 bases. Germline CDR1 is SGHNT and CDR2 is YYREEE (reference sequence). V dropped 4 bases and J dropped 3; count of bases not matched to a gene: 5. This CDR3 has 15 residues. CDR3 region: CASSRGTSGRYEQYF. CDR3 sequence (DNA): TGTGCCAGCAGCAGGGGGACTAGCGGGCGCTACGAGCAGTACTTC.

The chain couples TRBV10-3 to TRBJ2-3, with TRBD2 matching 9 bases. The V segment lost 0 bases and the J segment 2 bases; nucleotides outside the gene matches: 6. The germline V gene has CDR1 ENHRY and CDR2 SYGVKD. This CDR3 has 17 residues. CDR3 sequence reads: CAISESKTSGYTDTQYF. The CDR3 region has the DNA TGTGCCATCAGTGAGTCGAAGACTAGCGGATACACAGATACGCAGTATTTT.

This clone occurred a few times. CDR3 bases: TGCAGCGTTCCCAGGTCCGGGACAGGGGAATCTGGCTACACCTTC. Protein sequence: CSVPRSGTGESGYTF. The chain has TRBV29-1 and TRBJ1-2; 10 nucleotides agree with TRBD1. Germline V gene data show CDR1 as SQVTM and CDR2 as ANQGSEA. The CDR3 covers 15 residues. V was pared by 5 bases and J by 7 bases, with 13 bases of the junction left unmatched. Combining the CDR3 with reference TRBV29-1 and TRBJ1-2 gives the whole variable domain SAVISQKPSRDICQRGTSLTIQCQVDSQVTMMFWYRQQPGQSLTLIATANQGSEATYESGFVIDKFPISRPNLTFSTLTVSNMSPEDSSIYLCSVPRSGTGESGYTFGSGTRLTVV.

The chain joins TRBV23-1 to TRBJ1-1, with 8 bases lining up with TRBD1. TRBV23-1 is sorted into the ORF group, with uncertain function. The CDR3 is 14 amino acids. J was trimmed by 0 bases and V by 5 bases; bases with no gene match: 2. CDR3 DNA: TGCGCCAGCAGTAGGACAGGGCTGAACACTGAAGCTTTCTTT. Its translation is CASSRTGLNTEAFF.

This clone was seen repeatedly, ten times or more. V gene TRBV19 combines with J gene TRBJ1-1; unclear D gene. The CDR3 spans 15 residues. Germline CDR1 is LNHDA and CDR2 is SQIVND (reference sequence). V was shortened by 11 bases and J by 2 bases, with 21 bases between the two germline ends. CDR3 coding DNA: TGTGCCGCCATTCCCCGCCAGGCAACCAACACTGAAGCTTTCTTT. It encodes CAAIPRQATNTEAFF.

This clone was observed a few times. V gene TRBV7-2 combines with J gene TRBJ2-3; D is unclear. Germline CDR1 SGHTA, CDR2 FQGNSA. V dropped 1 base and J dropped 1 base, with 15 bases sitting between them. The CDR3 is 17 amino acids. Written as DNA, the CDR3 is TGTGCCAGCAGCTTAGACGGACCTTCTCGGGGCACAGATACGCAGTATTTT. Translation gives CASSLDGPSRGTDTQYF.

CDR3 sequence reads: CASSLPPLEQYF. The CDR3 DNA follows: TGTGCCAGCAGCTTACCACCACTCGAGCAGTACTTC. The genes are TRBV7-2 and TRBJ2-7; D gene ambiguous. V was trimmed by 2 bases and J by 6 bases, leaving 8 bases between them. The CDR3 extends over 12 amino acids. Germline CDR1 is SGHTA and CDR2 is FQGNSA.

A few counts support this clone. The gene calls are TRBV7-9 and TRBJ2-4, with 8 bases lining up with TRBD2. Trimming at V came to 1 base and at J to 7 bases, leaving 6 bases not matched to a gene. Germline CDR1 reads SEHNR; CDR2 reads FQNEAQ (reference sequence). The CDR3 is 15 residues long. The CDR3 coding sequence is TGTGCCAGCAGCTTAGTTTCTAGCGGGTCGAACATTCAGTACTTC. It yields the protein CASSLVSSGSNIQYF.

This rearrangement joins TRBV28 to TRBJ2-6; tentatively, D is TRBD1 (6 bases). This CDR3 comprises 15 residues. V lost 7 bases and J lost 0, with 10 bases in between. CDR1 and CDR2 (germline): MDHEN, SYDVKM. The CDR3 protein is CASMQGNSGANVLTF. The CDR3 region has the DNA TGTGCCAGCATGCAGGGGAACTCTGGGGCCAACGTCCTGACTTTC.